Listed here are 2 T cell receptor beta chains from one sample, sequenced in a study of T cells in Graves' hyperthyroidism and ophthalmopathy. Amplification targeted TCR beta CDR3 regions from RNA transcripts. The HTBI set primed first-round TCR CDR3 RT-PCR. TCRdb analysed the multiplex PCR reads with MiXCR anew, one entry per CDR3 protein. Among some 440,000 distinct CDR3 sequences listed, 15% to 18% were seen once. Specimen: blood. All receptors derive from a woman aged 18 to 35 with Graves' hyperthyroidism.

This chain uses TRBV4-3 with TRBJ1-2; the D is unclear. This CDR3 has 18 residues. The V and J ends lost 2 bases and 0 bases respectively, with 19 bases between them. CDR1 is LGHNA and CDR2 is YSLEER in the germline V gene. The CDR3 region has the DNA TGCGCCAGCAGCCAATCGCCCAGTTCCTCTCAAGCTAACTATGGCTACACCTTC. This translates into CASSQSPSSSQANYGYTF.

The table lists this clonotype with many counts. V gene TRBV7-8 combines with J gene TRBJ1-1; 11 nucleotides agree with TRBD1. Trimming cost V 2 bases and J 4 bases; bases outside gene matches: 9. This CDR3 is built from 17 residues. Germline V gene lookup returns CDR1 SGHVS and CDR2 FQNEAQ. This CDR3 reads CASSLPRTGGLGTEAFF. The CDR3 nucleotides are TGTGCCAGCAGCTTACCGCGGACAGGGGGCCTGGGCACTGAAGCTTTCTTT.